The clone carrying this TCR beta chain was seen at least ten times. Its cognate antigen is unknown. The junction and the germline gene differ at one end; a read error may be behind it. The CDR3 regions of TCR beta were amplified from RNA transcripts. A set of HTBI primers served as the primers for a first-round RT-PCR of the TCR CDR3. TCRdb reprocessed the multiplex PCR reads with MiXCR, giving one entry per CDR3 protein. The sample includes 640,000 or so distinct CDR3 sequences, more than 13% of them seen just once. The CDR3 contains 12 residues. Germline V gene sequence: CDR1 SGHTA, CDR2 FQGNSA. It was uncontrolled infection, other autoimmune disease, pregnancy or lactation that excluded patients. Diagnoses rested on clinical symptoms, serum thyroxine and TRAb, thyroid ultrasound and orbital computed tomography. PBMCs came from around 10 ml fresh peripheral blood. The data derive from a study of T cells in Graves' hyperthyroidism and ophthalmopathy.

Study results and caveats: Most clonotypes expanded in the thyroid (above 0.001) were also present in blood.

This chain uses TRBV7-2 with TRBJ1-2, with a possible D match to TRBD1 (5 bases). This sequence originates from a young woman with Graves' ophthalmopathy. Sequences were obtained from blood. CDR3 residues: CASGLGREGYTF. CDR3 coding DNA: TGTGCCAGCGGCTTGGGGCGGGAAGGCTACACCTTC.